The 15 T cell receptor beta chains reported below all come from one sample, sequenced in a study of blood T cell repertoires in COVID-19. Clones were sequenced by immunoSEQ multiplex PCR, and TCRdb holds only the in-frame ones, with some missing. The data contain about 90,000 clones, around 81% of them singletons. Sequencing used peripheral blood. The receptors stem from a woman in her sixties or seventies with active or convalescent COVID-19.

The genes are TRBV6-5 and TRBJ2-7; 9 nucleotides match TRBD1. The germline V gene has CDR1 MNHEY and CDR2 SVGAGI. The CDR3 has 15 residues. V lost 5 bases to trimming and J lost 3 bases; unmatched junction nucleotides: 8. The CDR3 here is CASSQTGTGNYEQYF. CDR3 nucleotides: TGTGCCAGCAGTCAAACCGGGACAGGGAACTACGAGCAGTACTTC.

This clone was observed a few times. V is TRBV4-2 and J is TRBJ1-6; TRBD1 matches at 7 bases. The germline gives CDR1 LGHNA, CDR2 YNFKEQ. V was pared by 2 bases and J by 10 bases, with 8 bases of the junction left unmatched. This CDR3 spans 15 amino acids. The CDR3 DNA sequence: TGTGCCAGCAGCCAAAATACAGGGGAGCCCTCACCCCTCCACTTT. This sequence encodes CASSQNTGEPSPLHF.

The J gene is TRBJ2-1, the V gene TRBV5-1; TRBD2 is a possible D gene (7 bases). Trimming took 4 bases from V and 3 from J, leaving 17 bases between them. Germline CDR1 and CDR2: SGHRS and YFSETQ. This CDR3 is built from 16 residues. The chain's CDR3 is CASSPGGGAIYNEQFF. The DNA of the CDR3 is TGCGCCAGCAGCCCCGGTGGGGGGGCGATCTACAATGAGCAGTTCTTC.

The genes are TRBV11-2 and TRBJ2-2; possible D gene TRBD1, 5 bases. The V end lost 6 bases, the J end lost 7 bases, and 9 bases lay between the germline ends. The length of the CDR3 is 12 residues. Germline CDR1 and CDR2: SGHAT and FQNNGV. The CDR3 loop is CASSRRGGELFF. The CDR3 coding sequence is TGTGCCAGCAGTAGAAGGGGCGGGGAGCTGTTTTTT.

The chain combines TRBV29-1 with TRBJ2-1; D perhaps matches TRBD1 (6 bases). From germline, CDR1 is SQVTM and CDR2 ANQGSEA. The CDR3 spans 11 residues. V was shortened by 4 bases and J by 6 bases, with 7 bases between the two germline ends. This CDR3 reads CSVGTVNEQFF. The DNA for the CDR3 is TGCAGCGTTGGGACAGTCAATGAGCAGTTCTTC.

This clone appeared a single time. The chain employs TRBV4-1 and TRBJ2-6; a weak D match, TRBD1 (6 bases). The CDR3 runs 18 residues. V lost 1 base and J lost 1, with 14 bases in between. In germline, CDR1 is MGHRA, CDR2 YSYEKL. CDR3 DNA: TGCGCCAGCAGCCAAGGGAGATCAAGGGGGTCTGGGGCCAACGTCCTGACTTTC. It translates to CASSQGRSRGSGANVLTF.

CDR3 sequence reads: CASSQGRSGGFETQYF. For the CDR3, the DNA is TGTGCCAGCAGCCAAGGTCGTTCGGGGGGGTTTGAGACCCAGTACTTC. The chain uses TRBV3-1 (or the pseudogene TRBV3-2) and TRBJ2-5; the match to TRBD2 covers 8 bases. J was trimmed by 5 bases and V by 1 base; bases with no gene match: 9. CDR1 and CDR2 (germline): LGHDT, YNNKEL (reference sequence). The CDR3 has 16 amino acids.

V and J are TRBV20-1 and TRBJ2-3; 9 bases are shared with TRBD2. The CDR3 is 18 amino acids. CDR1 DFQATT and CDR2 SNEGSKA come from the germline V gene (reference sequence). The ends lost 3 bases at V and 0 bases at J; junction bases unmatched: 13. In DNA form, the CDR3 reads TGCAGTGCTAGTCGTCCGGGAGTAGCGGGAGCTAGCACAGATACGCAGTATTTT. It specifies CSASRPGVAGASTDTQYF.

This chain uses TRBV21-1 with TRBJ1-2; the table's D call of TRBD1 was not tested on the DNA. TRBV21-1 is shown as a pseudogene. The CDR3 loop spans 16 amino acids. Here the CDR3 DNA reads TGTGCCAGCAGCAAAGAGTTCGACCCTTACAGGGTCGGCTACACCTTC. Protein: CASSKEFDPYRVGYTF.

The chain recombines TRBV5-6 with TRBJ2-4; D perhaps matches TRBD2 (5 bases). Trimming took 4 bases from V and 3 from J, leaving 17 bases between them. Germline CDR1 SGHDT, CDR2 YYEEEE. The CDR3 covers 16 residues. CDR3 coding DNA: TGTGCCAGCAGCCCTGGAGGTGGGTCTAACAAAAACATTCAGTACTTC. Protein sequence: CASSPGGGSNKNIQYF.

This sequence joins TRBV7-2 and TRBJ1-3; D is undetermined. The germline CDR1 and CDR2 sequences are SGHTA and FQGNSA. The CDR3 covers 14 residues. The V and J ends lost 3 bases and 4 bases respectively, with 10 bases between them. CDR3 in DNA: TGTGCCAGCAGCTTCACTCTGTCGGGAAACACCATATATTTT. The encoded protein is CASSFTLSGNTIYF.

This clone was seen just once. The chain has TRBV2 and TRBJ1-6; TRBD1 is a possible D gene (5 bases). CDR1 is SNHLY and CDR2 is FYNNEI in the germline V gene. V was shortened by 3 bases and J by 6 bases, with 9 bases between the two germline ends. This CDR3 has 14 residues. The CDR3 reads CASSDGGVNSPLHF. The CDR3 DNA follows: TGTGCCAGCAGTGACGGGGGAGTTAATTCACCCCTCCACTTT. Using reference TRBV2 and TRBJ1-6 for the parts outside the CDR3, the full variable domain is EPEVTQTPSHQVTQMGQEVILRCVPISNHLYFYWYRQILGQKVEFLVSFYNNEISEKSEIFDDQFSVERPDGSNFTLKIRSTKLEDSAMYFCASSDGGVNSPLHFGNGTRLTVT.

The V gene is TRBV5-4, the J gene TRBJ2-3; maybe TRBD1 (6 bases). There are 14 residues in the CDR3. Germline CDR1 and CDR2: SGHNT and YYREEE (reference sequence). V lost 3 bases, J lost 5 bases, and 13 bases lay in between. The CDR3 spells CASSWMYREDTQYF. CDR3 nucleotides: TGTGCCAGCAGCTGGATGTACAGGGAAGATACGCAGTATTTT.

In DNA, the CDR3 is TGTGCCACCAGCAGAGAAGCGACAGGGACCACAGATACGCAGTATTTT. Its protein is CATSREATGTTDTQYF. This rearrangement joins TRBV15 to TRBJ2-3, with TRBD1 identical over 7 bases. Germline V lookup: CDR1 LNHNV, CDR2 YYDKDF (reference sequence). V shed 0 bases and J 2 bases; nucleotides not matched to a gene: 5. This CDR3 is built from 16 residues.

The gene calls are TRBV6-1 and TRBJ2-4; 9 bases map to TRBD1. Per germline, CDR1 MNHNS and CDR2 SASEGT. The CDR3 loop spans 16 amino acids. V was clipped by 4 bases and J by 4 bases; unmatched bases: 8. CDR3 nucleotides: TGTGCCAGCAGTGGGATAGGGGACAGGGAAAAAAACATTCAGTACTTC. Translating gives CASSGIGDREKNIQYF.